This is a list of T cell receptor beta chains from one sample in a study of blood T cell repertoires in COVID-19. TCRdb's table, derived via immunoSEQ multiplex PCR, lists solely in-frame clones and lacks some. The table shows roughly 400,000 clones, with 88% occurring only once. The sample taken for sequencing was PBMCs or T cells enriched from blood (not recorded which). The receptors were sampled from a woman in her thirties or forties with acute COVID-19. Both conserved end residues are part of each CDR3. Each record gives: CDR3 protein, CDR3 DNA, clone size, J gene, V gene, D gene. A D gene is named only where the DNA matches it firmly. Expanded clones get a size class; other rows say once, few or many, or leave the size out.

CDR3: CASSYRANRGGTEAFF
DNA: TGTGCCAGCAGTTACCGAGCTAACAGGGGGGGCACTGAAGCTTTCTTT
size: -
J: TRBJ1-1
V: TRBV6-5
D: TRBD1

CDR3: CATSRDRSRDYEQYF
DNA: TGTGCCACCAGCAGAGATAGGAGCAGGGATTACGAGCAGTACTTC
size: -
J: TRBJ2-7
V: TRBV15
D: -

CDR3: CASSPTLTANQPQHF
DNA: TGTGCCAGCTCACCTACCCTTACAGCTAATCAGCCCCAGCATTTT
size: -
J: TRBJ1-5
V: TRBV18
D: -

CDR3: CASGTGLNTEAFF
DNA: TGTGCCAGCGGCACAGGCCTGAACACTGAAGCTTTCTTT
size: -
J: TRBJ1-1
V: TRBV6-5
D: -

CDR3: CASSYGAENNEQFF
DNA: TGTGCCAGCAGTTACGGGGCAGAGAACAATGAGCAGTTCTTC
size: -
J: TRBJ2-1
V: TRBV6-5
D: -

CDR3: CAISQGPGEQYF
DNA: TGTGCCATCAGCCAGGGGCCGGGGGAGCAGTACTTC
size: -
J: TRBJ2-7
V: TRBV10-3
D: -

CDR3: CASTAGNQETQYF
DNA: TGTGCCAGCACAGCAGGGAACCAAGAGACCCAGTACTTC
size: -
J: TRBJ2-5
V: TRBV12-3/TRBV12-4
D: -

CDR3: CAIRPGQGGYTF
DNA: TGTGCCATCAGGCCCGGACAGGGAGGCTACACCTTC
size: -
J: TRBJ1-2
V: TRBV10-3
D: TRBD1

CDR3: CASSLETRDYTYEQYF
DNA: TGTGCCAGCAGCTTAGAGACCCGGGACTACACCTACGAGCAGTACTTC
size: -
J: TRBJ2-7
V: TRBV7-9
D: TRBD2

CDR3: CASSLDRRGYEQYF
DNA: TGTGCCAGCAGCTTAGATAGGCGGGGGTACGAGCAGTACTTC
size: -
J: TRBJ2-7
V: TRBV7-6
D: TRBD2

CDR3: CASSPTGAKNIQYF
DNA: TGTGCCAGCAGTCCGACAGGGGCCAAAAACATTCAGTACTTC
size: -
J: TRBJ2-4
V: TRBV6-5
D: TRBD1

CDR3: CASSPRLDSQSYNSPLHF
DNA: TGCGCCAGCAGCCCACGATTGGACAGCCAATCTTATAATTCACCCCTCCACTTT
size: -
J: TRBJ1-6
V: TRBV4-1
D: -

CDR3: CASSVTNTGELFF
DNA: TGTGCCAGCAGCGTAACTAACACCGGGGAGCTGTTTTTT
size: -
J: TRBJ2-2
V: TRBV9
D: -

CDR3: CASSQMAGINSPLHF
DNA: TGCGCCAGCAGCCAAATGGCGGGGATTAATTCACCCCTCCACTTT
size: -
J: TRBJ1-6
V: TRBV4-1
D: -

CDR3: CSVEEQDSIIYGYTF
DNA: TGCAGCGTTGAAGAACAAGACAGTATAATATATGGCTACACCTTC
size: -
J: TRBJ1-2
V: TRBV29-1
D: -

CDR3: CAISGGGLTEAFF
DNA: TGTGCCATCAGTGGAGGGGGCCTCACTGAAGCTTTCTTT
size: few
J: TRBJ1-1
V: TRBV10-3
D: TRBD1

CDR3: CASSGLAGGYTGELFF
DNA: TGTGCCAGCAGTGGACTAGCGGGGGGGTACACCGGGGAGCTGTTTTTT
size: -
J: TRBJ2-2
V: TRBV2
D: TRBD2

CDR3: CASSKTLQETEAFF
DNA: TGTGCCAGCAGCAAGACTTTACAGGAGACTGAAGCTTTCTTT
size: -
J: TRBJ1-1
V: TRBV7-9
D: -

CDR3: CASSQGTGLGEQYF
DNA: TGTGCCAGCAGCCAAGGGACAGGGTTAGGCGAGCAGTACTTC
size: -
J: TRBJ2-7
V: TRBV3-1/TRBV3-2
D: TRBD1

CDR3: CSASPDRLTNYGYTF
DNA: TGCAGTGCTAGTCCGGACAGGCTAACTAACTATGGCTACACCTTC
size: -
J: TRBJ1-2
V: TRBV20-1
D: TRBD1

CDR3: CASSELRGGYEQYF
DNA: TGTGCCAGCAGTGAATTGCGGGGGGGTTACGAGCAGTACTTC
size: -
J: TRBJ2-7
V: TRBV2
D: TRBD2

CDR3: CASSIPSRADTQYF
DNA: TGTGCCAGCAGCATTCCTAGTCGCGCAGATACGCAGTATTTT
size: -
J: TRBJ2-3
V: TRBV5-4
D: -

CDR3: CASRFGRPQETQYF
DNA: TGCGCCAGCAGATTCGGGAGACCCCAAGAGACCCAGTACTTC
size: -
J: TRBJ2-5
V: TRBV5-1
D: -

CDR3: CASSPDGQGQGRIETQYF
DNA: TGCGCCAGCAGCCCCGATGGTCAGGGACAGGGGCGTATTGAGACCCAGTACTTC
size: -
J: TRBJ2-5
V: TRBV4-1
D: TRBD1

CDR3: CASSLKSWDRGRKYTEAFF
DNA: TGTGCCAGCAGTTTAAAGTCCTGGGACAGGGGGCGTAAGTACACTGAAGCTTTCTTT
size: -
J: TRBJ1-1
V: TRBV27
D: TRBD1

CDR3: CSVVGAEGYTF
DNA: TGCAGCGTTGTGGGGGCGGAGGGCTACACCTTC
size: -
J: TRBJ1-2
V: TRBV29-1
D: -

CDR3: CASKTNREGTGELFF
DNA: TGTGCCAGCAAAACTAACAGGGAGGGTACCGGGGAGCTGTTTTTT
size: -
J: TRBJ2-2
V: TRBV6-5
D: -

CDR3: CASSIDDGRVGYTF
DNA: TGTGCCAGTAGTATAGATGATGGCAGGGTTGGCTACACCTTC
size: -
J: TRBJ1-2
V: TRBV19
D: -

CDR3: CASGGSPLHF
DNA: TGTGCCAGCGGGGGGTCACCCCTCCACTTT
size: once
J: TRBJ1-6
V: TRBV2
D: -

CDR3: CASSLGLGLGTDTQYF
DNA: TGTGCCAGCAGCTTAGGACTAGGATTGGGCACAGATACGCAGTATTTT
size: -
J: TRBJ2-3
V: TRBV13
D: -

CDR3: CSVEGGAGEREQFF
DNA: TGCAGCGTTGAAGGTGGGGCAGGGGAGCGCGAGCAGTTCTTC
size: many
J: TRBJ2-1
V: TRBV29-1
D: -

CDR3: CASSPGGSPNSPLHF
DNA: TGTGCCAGCAGCCCCGGTGGTAGCCCTAATTCACCCCTCCACTTT
size: -
J: TRBJ1-6
V: TRBV5-5
D: -

CDR3: CAIRIPGQGPYEQYF
DNA: TGTGCCATCAGGATACCGGGACAGGGACCCTACGAGCAGTACTTC
size: -
J: TRBJ2-7
V: TRBV10-3
D: TRBD1

CDR3: CATGDRERGGIDTQYF
DNA: TGTGCCACCGGGGACCGCGAGCGGGGGGGCATAGATACGCAGTATTTT
size: -
J: TRBJ2-3
V: TRBV10-3
D: TRBD2

CDR3: CAISESLKGHRNTIYF
DNA: TGTGCCATCAGTGAGTCTCTTAAGGGACACAGAAACACCATATATTTT
size: few
J: TRBJ1-3
V: TRBV10-3
D: -

CDR3: CASSPTGVQRETQYF
DNA: TGTGCCAGCAGCCCTACGGGGGTCCAACGAGAGACCCAGTACTTC
size: once
J: TRBJ2-5
V: TRBV5-4
D: -